Listed below are T cell receptor beta chains from one sample, sequenced in a study of cytomegalovirus exposure and HLA in healthy donors. This table comes from immunoSEQ multiplex PCR, and its TCRdb copy is limited to in-frame clones, with some not included. The table has 170,000 or so clones, roughly 86% seen once; the top ten hold 4.8%. The sequencing input was PBMCs. The source of these receptors is a girl between 10 and 17 years old in good health and CMV-seropositive. Both conserved end residues are part of each CDR3. Each record gives: clone size, D gene, J gene, V gene, CDR3 protein, CDR3 DNA. D genes are given only for firm matches. Clone size, where shown, is once, few, many, or a class for clones that have expanded.

abundance: .; d_gene: .; j_gene: TRBJ1-2; v_gene: TRBV5-1; CDR3aa: CASSPNFDRTSRSYGYTF; CDR3nt: TGCGCCAGCAGCCCCAATTTCGACAGAACCAGTCGCTCATATGGCTACACCTTC
abundance: .; d_gene: .; j_gene: TRBJ1-1; v_gene: TRBV29-1; CDR3aa: CSVDGNTEAFF; CDR3nt: TGCAGCGTTGACGGGAACACTGAAGCTTTCTTT
abundance: .; d_gene: TRBD1; j_gene: TRBJ1-1; v_gene: TRBV19; CDR3aa: CASSPGGITEAFF; CDR3nt: TGTGCCAGTAGTCCAGGGGGCATCACTGAAGCTTTCTTT
abundance: .; d_gene: TRBD1; j_gene: TRBJ2-3; v_gene: TRBV27; CDR3aa: CASSLAGGTDTQYF; CDR3nt: TGTGCCAGCAGTTTAGCAGGGGGTACGGATACGCAGTATTTT
abundance: .; d_gene: TRBD2; j_gene: TRBJ2-7; v_gene: TRBV9; CDR3aa: CASSPLPGLGLYEQYF; CDR3nt: TGTGCCAGCAGTCCGCTACCGGGACTAGGTCTCTACGAGCAGTACTTC
abundance: .; d_gene: .; j_gene: TRBJ2-3; v_gene: TRBV5-1; CDR3aa: CASSFYGASTDTQYF; CDR3nt: TGCGCCAGCAGCTTCTATGGGGCAAGCACAGATACGCAGTATTTT
abundance: once; d_gene: .; j_gene: TRBJ1-2; v_gene: TRBV18; CDR3aa: CASSPEDYGYTF; CDR3nt: TGTGCCAGCTCACCAGAGGACTATGGCTACACCTTC
abundance: .; d_gene: TRBD1; j_gene: TRBJ2-1; v_gene: TRBV11-3; CDR3aa: CASSRDRLDEQFF; CDR3nt: TGTGCCAGCAGCCGGGACAGGCTCGATGAGCAGTTCTTC
abundance: .; d_gene: .; j_gene: TRBJ2-1; v_gene: TRBV30; CDR3aa: CAWSVIRYNEQFF; CDR3nt: TGTGCCTGGAGTGTAATCAGGTACAATGAGCAGTTCTTC
abundance: .; d_gene: .; j_gene: TRBJ1-2; v_gene: TRBV6-6; CDR3aa: CASSFWGNYGYTF; CDR3nt: TGTGCCAGCAGTTTTTGGGGCAACTATGGCTACACCTTC
abundance: .; d_gene: .; j_gene: TRBJ2-2; v_gene: TRBV10-1; CDR3aa: CASMGQGSPGELFF; CDR3nt: TGCGCCAGCATGGGCCAGGGGAGCCCCGGGGAGCTGTTTTTT
abundance: .; d_gene: .; j_gene: TRBJ1-4; v_gene: TRBV27; CDR3aa: CASSPTGLENEKLFF; CDR3nt: TGTGCCAGCAGCCCTACAGGGTTAGAGAATGAAAAACTGTTTTTT
abundance: .; d_gene: TRBD1; j_gene: TRBJ1-1; v_gene: TRBV18; CDR3aa: CASSPTGGNPNTEAFF; CDR3nt: TGTGCCAGCTCACCGACAGGGGGCAACCCGAACACTGAAGCTTTCTTT
abundance: .; d_gene: .; j_gene: TRBJ1-1; v_gene: TRBV29-1; CDR3aa: CSVPGELNTEAFF; CDR3nt: TGCAGCGTCCCAGGGGAACTGAACACTGAAGCTTTCTTT
abundance: .; d_gene: .; j_gene: TRBJ1-1; v_gene: TRBV5-1; CDR3aa: CASSPTGNTEAFF; CDR3nt: TGCGCCAGCAGCCCGACAGGGAACACTGAAGCTTTCTTT
abundance: few; d_gene: TRBD1; j_gene: TRBJ2-1; v_gene: TRBV18; CDR3aa: CASSPSTGDRDNEQFF; CDR3nt: TGTGCCAGCTCACCATCAACAGGGGACCGAGACAATGAGCAGTTCTTC
abundance: once; d_gene: .; j_gene: TRBJ2-7; v_gene: TRBV7-9; CDR3aa: CASSWSGQSYEQYF; CDR3nt: TGTGCCAGCAGCTGGAGCGGACAGAGCTACGAGCAGTACTTC
abundance: .; d_gene: .; j_gene: TRBJ1-2; v_gene: TRBV7-6; CDR3aa: CASGSRDHNYGYTF; CDR3nt: TGTGCCAGCGGTTCCAGGGATCATAACTATGGCTACACCTTC
abundance: .; d_gene: TRBD1; j_gene: TRBJ1-1; v_gene: TRBV6-6; CDR3aa: CASSSRQGINTEAFF; CDR3nt: TGTGCCAGCAGTTCCAGACAGGGGATAAACACTGAAGCTTTCTTT
abundance: once; d_gene: .; j_gene: TRBJ1-4; v_gene: TRBV21-1; CDR3aa: CASSKALPSEVTNEKLFF; CDR3nt: TGTGCCAGCAGCAAAGCGCTACCCTCAGAGGTGACTAATGAAAAACTGTTTTTT
abundance: .; d_gene: TRBD2; j_gene: TRBJ2-3; v_gene: TRBV29-1; CDR3aa: CSVPSGGAPDTQYF; CDR3nt: TGCAGCGTCCCTAGCGGGGGGGCCCCAGATACGCAGTATTTT
abundance: .; d_gene: .; j_gene: TRBJ2-1; v_gene: TRBV5-1; CDR3aa: CASSLTTNEQFF; CDR3nt: TGCGCCAGCAGCTTAACAACCAATGAGCAGTTCTTC
abundance: once; d_gene: .; j_gene: TRBJ2-4; v_gene: TRBV9; CDR3aa: CASSVAEGPKNIQYF; CDR3nt: TGTGCCAGCAGCGTAGCGGAGGGGCCTAAAAACATTCAGTACTTC
abundance: .; d_gene: .; j_gene: TRBJ2-1; v_gene: TRBV11-3; CDR3aa: CASTLSVGLKSYNEQFF; CDR3nt: TGTGCCAGCACCCTTAGCGTCGGTCTAAAATCCTACAATGAGCAGTTCTTC
abundance: .; d_gene: TRBD1; j_gene: TRBJ1-4; v_gene: TRBV15; CDR3aa: CATSRDRTGATNEKLFF; CDR3nt: TGTGCCACCAGCAGAGATCGGACAGGTGCAACTAATGAAAAACTGTTTTTT
abundance: few; d_gene: TRBD1; j_gene: TRBJ2-1; v_gene: TRBV5-4; CDR3aa: CASSSPWTGAYNEQFF; CDR3nt: TGTGCCAGCAGTTCCCCTTGGACAGGGGCGTACAATGAGCAGTTCTTC
abundance: .; d_gene: .; j_gene: TRBJ1-5; v_gene: TRBV2; CDR3aa: CASKGDRQPQHF; CDR3nt: TGTGCCAGCAAAGGGGATCGGCAGCCCCAGCATTTT
abundance: .; d_gene: TRBD1; j_gene: TRBJ1-5; v_gene: TRBV4-2; CDR3aa: CASSLGDRSNQPQHF; CDR3nt: TGTGCCAGCAGCTTGGGGGACAGAAGCAATCAGCCCCAGCATTTT
abundance: .; d_gene: TRBD2; j_gene: TRBJ2-1; v_gene: TRBV30; CDR3aa: CAWSGVRTSGGYNEQFF; CDR3nt: TGTGCCTGGAGCGGGGTAAGGACTAGCGGGGGTTACAATGAGCAGTTCTTC
abundance: .; d_gene: .; j_gene: TRBJ1-1; v_gene: TRBV30; CDR3aa: CAWGSMILNTEAFF; CDR3nt: TGTGCCTGGGGGAGTATGATTTTAAACACTGAAGCTTTCTTT
abundance: .; d_gene: .; j_gene: TRBJ1-2; v_gene: TRBV7-2; CDR3aa: CASSLPGYGYTF; CDR3nt: TGTGCCAGCAGCTTACCCGGGTATGGCTACACCTTC
abundance: .; d_gene: .; j_gene: TRBJ1-2; v_gene: TRBV18; CDR3aa: CASSPPSPLNYGYTF; CDR3nt: TGTGCCAGCTCACCACCGAGTCCCCTAAACTATGGCTACACCTTC
abundance: .; d_gene: .; j_gene: TRBJ1-2; v_gene: TRBV28; CDR3aa: CASSSFPGIHYGYTF; CDR3nt: TGTGCCAGCAGTTCTTTTCCCGGGATCCACTATGGCTACACCTTC
abundance: .; d_gene: .; j_gene: TRBJ2-7; v_gene: TRBV5-4; CDR3aa: CASRGPTYEQYF; CDR3nt: TGTGCCAGCAGGGGCCCTACCTACGAGCAGTACTTC
abundance: .; d_gene: TRBD1; j_gene: TRBJ1-4; v_gene: TRBV6-1; CDR3aa: CASRADRAQLFF; CDR3nt: TGTGCCAGCAGGGCCGACAGGGCCCAACTGTTTTTT
abundance: .; d_gene: TRBD1; j_gene: TRBJ1-2; v_gene: TRBV5-6; CDR3aa: CASALPGQGIRGYTF; CDR3nt: TGTGCCTCAGCTCTACCGGGACAGGGGATTCGTGGCTACACCTTC
abundance: .; d_gene: .; j_gene: TRBJ2-1; v_gene: TRBV19; CDR3aa: CASSIDRGSNNEQFF; CDR3nt: TGTGCCAGTAGTATAGATCGGGGTTCGAACAATGAGCAGTTCTTC
abundance: .; d_gene: .; j_gene: TRBJ2-7; v_gene: TRBV5-1; CDR3aa: CASSLDTGYTYEQYF; CDR3nt: TGCGCCAGCAGCTTGGATACAGGCTATACCTACGAGCAGTACTTC
abundance: .; d_gene: .; j_gene: TRBJ1-1; v_gene: TRBV7-9; CDR3aa: CASTDKGGNEAFF; CDR3nt: TGTGCCAGCACAGACAAGGGGGGGAATGAAGCTTTCTTT
abundance: .; d_gene: TRBD1; j_gene: TRBJ1-1; v_gene: TRBV6-5; CDR3aa: CASSYSAGQGGTEAFF; CDR3nt: TGTGCCAGCAGTTACTCGGCTGGACAGGGGGGGACTGAAGCTTTCTTT
abundance: .; d_gene: TRBD2; j_gene: TRBJ2-7; v_gene: TRBV7-3; CDR3aa: CASSSSGGVLEQYF; CDR3nt: TGTGCCAGCAGCTCCTCCGGGGGGGTCTTGGAGCAGTACTTC
abundance: .; d_gene: .; j_gene: TRBJ1-2; v_gene: TRBV18; CDR3aa: CASSPDRGGYGYTF; CDR3nt: TGTGCCAGCTCACCAGACCGGGGGGGCTATGGCTACACCTTC
abundance: .; d_gene: .; j_gene: TRBJ2-1; v_gene: TRBV7-9; CDR3aa: CASSLASRVTEQFF; CDR3nt: TGTGCCAGCAGCTTAGCGAGCAGGGTCACTGAGCAGTTCTTC
abundance: .; d_gene: .; j_gene: TRBJ1-2; v_gene: TRBV27; CDR3aa: CASSLQGLGNGYTF; CDR3nt: TGTGCCAGCAGTCTCCAGGGGTTAGGTAATGGCTACACCTTC
abundance: .; d_gene: .; j_gene: TRBJ1-5; v_gene: TRBV20-1; CDR3aa: CSARDEGSQHF; CDR3nt: TGCAGTGCTAGAGACGAGGGATCTCAGCATTTT
abundance: once; d_gene: TRBD2; j_gene: TRBJ2-7; v_gene: TRBV10-2; CDR3aa: CASTLAGEGEQYF; CDR3nt: TGCGCCAGCACACTAGCGGGGGAAGGGGAGCAGTACTTC
abundance: .; d_gene: TRBD1; j_gene: TRBJ2-2; v_gene: TRBV9; CDR3aa: CASSASGQASRELFF; CDR3nt: TGTGCCAGCAGCGCCAGCGGACAGGCCAGCCGGGAGCTGTTTTTT
abundance: .; d_gene: TRBD1; j_gene: TRBJ1-4; v_gene: TRBV30; CDR3aa: CAWDRGGEKLFF; CDR3nt: TGTGCCTGGGACAGGGGTGGTGAAAAACTGTTTTTT
abundance: few; d_gene: .; j_gene: TRBJ2-7; v_gene: TRBV7-9; CDR3aa: CASSSSQGGGARYEQYF; CDR3nt: TGTGCCAGCAGCTCCTCCCAGGGAGGGGGGGCGCGGTACGAGCAGTACTTC
abundance: .; d_gene: TRBD1; j_gene: TRBJ1-1; v_gene: TRBV7-2; CDR3aa: CATHRGVGEAFF; CDR3nt: TGTGCCACCCACAGGGGGGTCGGTGAAGCTTTCTTT
abundance: .; d_gene: .; j_gene: TRBJ2-5; v_gene: TRBV7-3; CDR3aa: CASSPRGETQYF; CDR3nt: TGTGCCAGCAGCCCCCGCGGAGAGACCCAGTACTTC
abundance: .; d_gene: TRBD2; j_gene: TRBJ2-3; v_gene: TRBV10-2; CDR3aa: CATQGLAGGLTTDTQYF; CDR3nt: TGCGCCACCCAGGGACTAGCGGGGGGTTTAACCACAGATACGCAGTATTTT
abundance: .; d_gene: .; j_gene: TRBJ1-3; v_gene: TRBV9; CDR3aa: CASSPRAGLGYLTGNTIYF; CDR3nt: TGTGCCAGCAGCCCCCGGGCAGGGCTCGGTTATCTTACTGGAAACACCATATATTTT